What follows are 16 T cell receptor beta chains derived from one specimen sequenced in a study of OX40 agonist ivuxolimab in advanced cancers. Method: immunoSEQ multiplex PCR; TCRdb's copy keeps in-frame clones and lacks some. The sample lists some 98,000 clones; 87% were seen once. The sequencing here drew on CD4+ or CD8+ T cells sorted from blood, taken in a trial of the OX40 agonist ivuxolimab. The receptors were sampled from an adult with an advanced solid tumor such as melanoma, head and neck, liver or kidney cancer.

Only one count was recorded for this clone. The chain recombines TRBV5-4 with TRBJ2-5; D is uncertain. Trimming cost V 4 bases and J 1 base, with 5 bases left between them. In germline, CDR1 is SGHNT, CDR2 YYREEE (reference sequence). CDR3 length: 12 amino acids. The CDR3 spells CASSVPQETQYF. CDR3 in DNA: TGTGCCAGCAGCGTACCCCAAGAGACCCAGTACTTC.

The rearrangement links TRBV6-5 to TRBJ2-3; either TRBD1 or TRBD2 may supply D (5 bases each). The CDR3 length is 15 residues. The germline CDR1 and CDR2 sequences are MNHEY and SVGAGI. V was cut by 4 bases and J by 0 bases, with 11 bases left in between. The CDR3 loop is CASSSSWGSTDTQYF. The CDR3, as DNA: TGTGCCAGCAGTTCTTCATGGGGGAGCACAGATACGCAGTATTTT.

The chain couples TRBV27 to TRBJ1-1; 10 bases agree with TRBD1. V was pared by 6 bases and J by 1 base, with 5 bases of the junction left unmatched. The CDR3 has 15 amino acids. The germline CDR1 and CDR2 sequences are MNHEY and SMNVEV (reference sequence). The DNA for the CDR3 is TGTGCCAGCAGGTTAGGACAGGGGGGGAACACTGAAGCTTTCTTT. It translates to CASRLGQGGNTEAFF.

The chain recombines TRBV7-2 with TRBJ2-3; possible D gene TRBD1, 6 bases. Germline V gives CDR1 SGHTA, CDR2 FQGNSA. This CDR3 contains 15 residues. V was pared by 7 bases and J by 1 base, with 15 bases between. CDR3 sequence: CASILGQRRTDTQYF. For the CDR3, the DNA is TGTGCCAGCATCCTTGGACAGAGACGCACAGATACGCAGTATTTT.

The CDR3 region has the DNA TGTGCCATCTCCGGACTACCCGGGGATACGCAGTATTTT. It translates to CAISGLPGDTQYF. The rearrangement uses TRBV10-3 and TRBJ2-3; weak D call: TRBD2 (6 bases). The CDR3 has 13 residues. Germline CDR1 is ENHRY and CDR2 is SYGVKD. The V end was cut by 8 bases, the J end by 6 bases, with 15 bases between.

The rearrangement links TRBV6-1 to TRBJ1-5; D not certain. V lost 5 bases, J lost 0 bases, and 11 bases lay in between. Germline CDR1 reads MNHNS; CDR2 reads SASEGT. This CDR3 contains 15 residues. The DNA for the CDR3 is TGTGCCAGCAGTCCGGACGGGTTTAGCAATCAGCCCCAGCATTTT. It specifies CASSPDGFSNQPQHF.

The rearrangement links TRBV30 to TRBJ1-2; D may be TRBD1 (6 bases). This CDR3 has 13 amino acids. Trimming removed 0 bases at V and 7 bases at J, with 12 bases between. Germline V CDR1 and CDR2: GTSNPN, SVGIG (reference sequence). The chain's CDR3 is CAWSVPGGAGYTF. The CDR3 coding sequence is TGTGCCTGGAGTGTACCCGGGGGCGCTGGCTACACCTTC.

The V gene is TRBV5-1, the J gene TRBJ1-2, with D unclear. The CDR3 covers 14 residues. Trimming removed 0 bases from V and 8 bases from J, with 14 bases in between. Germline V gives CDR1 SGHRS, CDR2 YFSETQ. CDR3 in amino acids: CASSLALGVVGYTF. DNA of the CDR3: TGCGCCAGCAGCTTGGCCCTCGGGGTCGTAGGCTACACCTTC.

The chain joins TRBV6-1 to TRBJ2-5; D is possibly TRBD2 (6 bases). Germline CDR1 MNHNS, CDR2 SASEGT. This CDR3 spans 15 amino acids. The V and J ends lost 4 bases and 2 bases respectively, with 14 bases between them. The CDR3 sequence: CASSGWGVGQETQYF. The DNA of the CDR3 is TGTGCCAGCAGTGGGTGGGGGGTAGGGCAAGAGACCCAGTACTTC.

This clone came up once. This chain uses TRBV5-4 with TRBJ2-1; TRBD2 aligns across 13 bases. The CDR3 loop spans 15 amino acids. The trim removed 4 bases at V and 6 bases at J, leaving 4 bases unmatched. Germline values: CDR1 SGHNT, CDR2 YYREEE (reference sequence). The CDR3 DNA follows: TGTGCCAGCAGCACGGGACTAGCGGGGCTCAATGAGCAGTTCTTC. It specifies CASSTGLAGLNEQFF.

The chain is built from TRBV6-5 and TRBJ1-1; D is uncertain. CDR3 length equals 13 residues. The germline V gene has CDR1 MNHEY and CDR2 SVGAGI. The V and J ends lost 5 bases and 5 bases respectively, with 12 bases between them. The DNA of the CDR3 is TGTGCCAGCAGTCCCAGAAGGGAGACTGAAGCTTTCTTT. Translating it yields CASSPRRETEAFF.

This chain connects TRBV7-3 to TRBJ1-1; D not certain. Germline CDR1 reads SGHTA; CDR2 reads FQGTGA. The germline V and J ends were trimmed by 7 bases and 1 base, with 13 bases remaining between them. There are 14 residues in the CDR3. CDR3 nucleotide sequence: TGTGCCAGCACCCCCGGGCCGGAGAACACTGAAGCTTTCTTT. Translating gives CASTPGPENTEAFF.

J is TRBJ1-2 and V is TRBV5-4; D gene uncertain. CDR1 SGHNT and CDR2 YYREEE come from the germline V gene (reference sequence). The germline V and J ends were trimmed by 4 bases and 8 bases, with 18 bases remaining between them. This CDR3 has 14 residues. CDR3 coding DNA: TGTGCCAGCAGCCCCGGCGGGCCCCTCGGGGGCTACACCTTC. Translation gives CASSPGGPLGGYTF.

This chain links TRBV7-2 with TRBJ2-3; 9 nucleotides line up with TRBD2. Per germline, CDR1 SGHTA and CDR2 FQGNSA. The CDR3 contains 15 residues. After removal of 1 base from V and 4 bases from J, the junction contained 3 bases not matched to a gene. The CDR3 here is CASSLERGESDTQYF. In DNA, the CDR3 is TGTGCCAGCAGCTTAGAGCGGGGGGAGTCAGATACGCAGTATTTT.

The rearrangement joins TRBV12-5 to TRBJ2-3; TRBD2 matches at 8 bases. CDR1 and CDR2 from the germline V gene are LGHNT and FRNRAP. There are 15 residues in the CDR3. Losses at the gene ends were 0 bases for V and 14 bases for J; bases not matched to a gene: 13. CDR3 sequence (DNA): TGTGCTAGTGGTTTGGTAACCCTCGAGCGGGGGTCCCGGTATTTT. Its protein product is CASGLVTLERGSRYF.

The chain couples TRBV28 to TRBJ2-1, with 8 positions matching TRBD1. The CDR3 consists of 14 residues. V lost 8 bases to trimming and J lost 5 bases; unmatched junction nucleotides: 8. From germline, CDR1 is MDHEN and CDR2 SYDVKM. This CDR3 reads CASSDDRGDNEQFF. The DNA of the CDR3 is TGTGCCAGCTCGGACGACAGGGGTGACAATGAGCAGTTCTTC.